These 3 T cell receptor beta chains came from one sample sequenced in a study of cytomegalovirus exposure and HLA in healthy donors (dated by TCRdb to about 2017). The library was produced with the immunoSEQ multiplex PCR assay. The multiplex PCR relied on a mix of 60 forward primers for TCR Vbeta segments and 13 reverse primers for TCR Jbeta segments. In TCRdb, the immuneACCESS table is reduced to in-frame sequences with V and J assigned. These tables do not hold every clone; where another copy was compared, an unresolved V gene accounts for under half, and the others remain unexplained. This sample lists some 120,000 clones; 77% were detected once. About 13% of the sample lies in the top ten. Sequences were obtained from PBMCs. The receptors come from a woman aged 40 to 55 in good health and CMV-seropositive.

The gene calls are TRBV5-1 and TRBJ2-7, with a tentative D call TRBD2 (5 bases). Germline V CDR1 and CDR2: SGHRS, YFSETQ. V was shortened by 5 bases and J by 5 bases, with 26 bases between the two germline ends. The CDR3 has 17 amino acids. The CDR3 sequence is CASRWVSSGTLGNEQYF. In nucleotides, the CDR3 is TGCGCCAGCAGGTGGGTATCGAGCGGAACCCTAGGGAACGAGCAGTACTTC.

This clone turned up a few times. V usage is TRBV2 and J usage is TRBJ2-3; 11 bases are a match to TRBD2. CDR1 is SNHLY, CDR2 FYNNEI, per germline. V shed 5 bases and J 0 bases; nucleotides not matched to a gene: 1. The CDR3 is 15 residues long. Here the CDR3 reads CASSRTSGSTDTQYF. The CDR3 DNA sequence: TGTGCCAGCAGTAGGACTAGCGGGAGCACAGATACGCAGTATTTT.

The chain recombines TRBV10-1 with TRBJ2-1; D is undetermined. The CDR3 extends over 12 amino acids. CDR1 WNHNN and CDR2 SYGVQD come from the germline V gene (reference sequence). With 2 bases removed from V and 7 bases from J, the gap between germline ends came to 6 bases. CDR3 in DNA: TGCGCCAGCAGTGAGATACTTAATGAGCAGTTCTTC. Its translation: CASSEILNEQFF.